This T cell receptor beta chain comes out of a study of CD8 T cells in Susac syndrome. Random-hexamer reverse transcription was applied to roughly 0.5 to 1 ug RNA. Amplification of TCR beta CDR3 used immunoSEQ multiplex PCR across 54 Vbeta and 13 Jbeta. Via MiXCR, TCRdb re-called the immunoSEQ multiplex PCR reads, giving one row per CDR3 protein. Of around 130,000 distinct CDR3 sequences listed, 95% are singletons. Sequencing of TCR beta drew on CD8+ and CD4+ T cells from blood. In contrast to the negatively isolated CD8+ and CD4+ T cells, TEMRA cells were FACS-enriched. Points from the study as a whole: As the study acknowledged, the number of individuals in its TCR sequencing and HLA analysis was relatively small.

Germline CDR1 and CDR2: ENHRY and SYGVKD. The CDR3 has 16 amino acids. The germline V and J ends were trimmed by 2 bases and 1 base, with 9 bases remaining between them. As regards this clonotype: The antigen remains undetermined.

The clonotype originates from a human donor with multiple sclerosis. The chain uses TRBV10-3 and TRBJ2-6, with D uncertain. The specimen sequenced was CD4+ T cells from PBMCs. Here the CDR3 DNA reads TGTGCCATCAGTGAGGGCCTTACTTCTGGGGCCAACGTCCTGACTTTC. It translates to CAISEGLTSGANVLTF.